Sequencing of this TCR beta chain was carried out in a study of CD8 T cells in ankylosing spondylitis. This clonotype has ten or more counts. J was trimmed by 2 bases and V by 3 bases; bases with no gene match: 4. The CDR3 sequence is 14 residues long. Per germline, CDR1 MNHEY and CDR2 SVGEGT. Via MiXCR, TCRdb re-called the 5' RACE reads, giving one row per CDR3 protein. The data contain around 210,000 distinct CDR3 sequences, 8.2% of them singletons. The receptor was isolated from a female donor with ankylosing spondylitis or in good health (not recorded which). Sequencing used blood, either unsorted or a sorted T cell fraction (not recorded which). The chain uses TRBV6-2 or TRBV6-3 and TRBJ2-7; 7 bases map to TRBD1. CDR3 amino acids: CASSYLQGPYEQYF. Here the CDR3 DNA reads TGTGCCAGCAGTTATTTACAGGGGCCCTACGAGCAGTACTTC.